This T cell receptor beta chain was sequenced during a study of T cells in Graves' hyperthyroidism and ophthalmopathy. This clonotype occurred many times. Its antigen is not identified. From RNA transcripts, TCR beta CDR3 regions were amplified. With the HTBI primer set, the TCR CDR3 went through a first round of RT-PCR. TCRdb called the multiplex PCR reads again in MiXCR, with one record for every CDR3 protein. The sample has about 260,000 distinct CDR3 sequences; 20% to 25% are singletons. CDR1 is MGHRA and CDR2 is YSYEKL in the germline V gene. There are 14 residues in the CDR3. Deletions cut 1 base from V and 2 bases from J, with 8 bases between. Uncontrolled infection, other autoimmune disease, pregnancy or lactation barred patients from enrollment. Study observations and caveats: Most thyroid clonotypes expanded above 0.001 appeared in blood too.

The sequence was obtained from a man aged 35 to 55 with Graves' hyperthyroidism that later progressed to Graves' ophthalmopathy. The sample was blood. The chain recombines TRBV4-1 with TRBJ2-5, with D maybe TRBD2 (5 bases). CDR3 amino acids: CASSQVATQETQYF. Written as DNA, the CDR3 is TGCGCCAGCAGCCAAGTAGCGACGCAAGAGACCCAGTACTTC.